What follows are 27 T cell receptor beta chains derived from one specimen sequenced in a study of cytomegalovirus exposure and HLA in healthy donors. This PCR relied on a set of 60 Vbeta primers and 13 Jbeta primers. Method: immunoSEQ multiplex PCR; TCRdb's copy keeps in-frame clones and lacks some. The sample has about 150,000 clones, 8.5% to 10% seen once; the top ten hold 1.8%. Sequencing was done on a sample of PBMCs. The receptors stem from a man between 50 and 59 years old in good health and CMV-seronegative.

There are a few counts of this clone. The chain uses TRBV2 and TRBJ2-7; D is perhaps TRBD2 (5 bases). V lost 8 bases to trimming and J lost 0 bases, with 11 bases between them. Germline V CDR1 and CDR2: SNHLY, FYNNEI. This CDR3 has 13 amino acids. In DNA, the CDR3 is TGTGCCAGCCGCCGGGATAACTCCTACGAGCAGTACTTC. It encodes CASRRDNSYEQYF.

The V gene is TRBV7-9, the J gene TRBJ1-2; D gene unclear. Looked up from germline, CDR1 is SEHNR and CDR2 is FQNEAQ (reference sequence). This CDR3 spans 13 amino acids. V was cut by 2 bases and J by 7 bases, with 11 bases left in between. The CDR3: CASSLQMRAGYTF. DNA of the CDR3: TGTGCCAGCAGCTTACAAATGCGTGCTGGCTACACCTTC. The entire variable domain, with the rest obtained from reference TRBV7-9 and TRBJ1-2, is as follows: DTGVSQNPRHKITKRGQNVTFRCDPISEHNRLYWYRQTLGQGPEFLTYFQNEAQLEKSRLLSDRFSAERPKGSFSTLEIQRTEQGDSAMYLCASSLQMRAGYTFGSGTRLTVV.

This rearrangement joins TRBV7-9 to TRBJ1-1, with TRBD1 identical over 7 bases. Germline-derived CDR1 and CDR2 are SEHNR and FQNEAQ (reference sequence). The CDR3 loop spans 16 amino acids. Trimming cost V 1 base and J 5 bases; bases outside gene matches: 10. In DNA, the CDR3 is TGTGCCAGCAGCTTAGACCGAGGGGGCGCAGATACTGAAGCTTTCTTT. Translation gives CASSLDRGGADTEAFF.

The rearrangement joins TRBV7-2 to TRBJ2-7, with D possibly being TRBD1 (6 bases). V was pared by 1 base and J by 7 bases, with 14 bases between. CDR1 SGHTA and CDR2 FQGNSA come from the germline V gene. The CDR3 totals 14 residues. The CDR3 here is CASSLGAGEREQYF. In DNA, the CDR3 is TGTGCCAGCAGCTTAGGGGCAGGGGAAAGGGAGCAGTACTTC.

This chain joins TRBV15 and TRBJ2-7, with D unclear. This CDR3 comprises 12 residues. Germline V gives CDR1 LNHNV, CDR2 YYDKDF (reference sequence). Deletions cut 0 bases from V and 3 bases from J, with 3 bases between. The CDR3 bases are TGTGCCACCAGCAGAGATAGCTACGAGCAGTACTTC. It is translated as CATSRDSYEQYF.

The rearrangement links TRBV5-1 to TRBJ2-2; tentative D call: TRBD1 (6 bases). The CDR3 is 15 residues long. V lost 4 bases to trimming and J lost 7 bases, with 17 bases between them. Germline assignment: CDR1 SGHRS and CDR2 YFSETQ. In nucleotides, the CDR3 is TGCGCCAGCAGCCTGGTGCAGGGGATTGGCGGGGAGCTGTTTTTT. The encoded protein is CASSLVQGIGGELFF.

The chain recombines TRBV27 with TRBJ2-4; possibly TRBD2 for D (6 bases). The CDR3 has 13 residues. The germline V gene encodes CDR1 MNHEY and CDR2 SMNVEV (reference sequence). Trimming took off 5 bases at V and 9 bases at J, with 14 bases between the two ends. The DNA for the CDR3 is TGTGCCAGCAGTAAGGGACTTCCCCCCATTCAGTACTTC. Translating it yields CASSKGLPPIQYF.

This clone was counted only a few times. The chain recombines TRBV12-5 with TRBJ2-7; TRBD1 aligns across 9 bases. The CDR3 has 14 amino acids. Trimming removed 6 bases from V and 2 bases from J; junction bases left unmatched: 5. CDR1 and CDR2 from the germline V gene are LGHNT and FRNRAP. The chain's CDR3 is CASGPGQGPYEQYF. CDR3 DNA sequence: TGTGCTAGTGGACCGGGACAGGGACCCTACGAGCAGTACTTC.

The V call is TRBV19, the J call TRBJ1-2; 7 bases agree with TRBD1. Germline V gene data show CDR1 as LNHDA and CDR2 as SQIVND (reference sequence). The CDR3 runs to 14 residues. Germline trimming cut 4 bases from V and 4 bases from J; bases unmatched to any gene: 6. The CDR3 loop is CASSKTGASYGYTF. CDR3 DNA sequence: TGTGCCAGTAGTAAAACAGGGGCGTCCTATGGCTACACCTTC.

This clone was found a few times. The V call is TRBV9, the J call TRBJ2-2; D is uncertain. Germline V gene data show CDR1 as SGDLS and CDR2 as YYNGEE. V was clipped by 4 bases and J by 6 bases, with 13 bases between them. This CDR3 comprises 14 residues. DNA for the CDR3: TGTGCCAGCAGCCCGCAACAGAAGGCCGGGGAGCTGTTTTTT. Translating it yields CASSPQQKAGELFF.

The J gene is TRBJ1-1, the V gene TRBV28, with D tentatively TRBD1 (6 bases). The V gene lost 8 bases and the J gene lost 1 base, with 11 bases spanning the gap. The CDR3 totals 13 residues. Germline CDR1 MDHEN, CDR2 SYDVKM. The CDR3 DNA sequence: TGTGCCAGCGCGACAGGCCCGAACACTGAAGCTTTCTTT. Encoded protein: CASATGPNTEAFF.

This rearrangement joins TRBV21-1 to TRBJ1-5. TRBV21-1 corresponds to a pseudogene. This CDR3 region has 14 residues. The CDR3 nucleotides read TGTGCCAGCAGCAAAGTTCGGGGGGCTCAGCCCCAGCATTTT. Its translation: CASSKVRGAQPQHF.

The V and J genes are TRBV7-2 and TRBJ2-3, with 8 bases lining up with TRBD2. Germline CDR1 reads SGHTA; CDR2 reads FQGNSA. The junction had 10 bases not matched to a gene; V was cut back by 5 bases and J by 3 bases. This CDR3 has 16 residues. The CDR3 region is CASSLRSGAGTDTQYF. The CDR3 nucleotides read TGTGCCAGCAGCCTACGTAGCGGGGCGGGAACAGATACGCAGTATTTT.

J is TRBJ1-4 and V is TRBV29-1; 8 positions match TRBD1. In germline, CDR1 is SQVTM, CDR2 ANQGSEA. Losses at the gene ends were 7 bases for V and 7 bases for J; bases not matched to a gene: 11. This CDR3 comprises 14 residues. The CDR3 here is CSAKGQVGGEKLFF. The CDR3 DNA reads as TGCAGCGCTAAGGGACAGGTCGGGGGTGAAAAACTGTTTTTT.

The chain employs TRBV7-2 and TRBJ2-1, with TRBD1 matching over 8 bases. CDR1 is SGHTA and CDR2 is FQGNSA in the germline V gene. This CDR3 spans 15 amino acids. J gave up 10 bases and V 4 bases, and 12 bases lay outside the gene matches. The CDR3 nucleotides are TGTGCCAGCAGCTCAGTTCAGGGGGCCCCCCGCGAGCAGTTCTTC. Translating gives CASSSVQGAPREQFF.

This clone was counted a few times. The chain has TRBV6-5 and TRBJ2-7; maybe TRBD1 (5 bases). Germline V CDR1 and CDR2: MNHEY, SVGAGI. With 6 bases removed from V and 4 bases from J, the gap between germline ends came to 16 bases. The CDR3 loop spans 14 amino acids. The CDR3 DNA follows: TGTGCCAGCAGCTTTAGCAGGGAAGGATACGAGCAGTACTTC. Encoded protein: CASSFSREGYEQYF.

The rearrangement uses TRBV28 and TRBJ1-2, with TRBD1 matching over 12 bases. Trimming cost V 10 bases and J 0 bases; bases outside gene matches: 12. The germline gives CDR1 MDHEN, CDR2 SYDVKM. The CDR3 sequence is 17 residues long. CDR3 sequence: CATRGGTGGHANYGYTF. CDR3 DNA: TGTGCCACCCGTGGTGGGACAGGGGGCCACGCTAACTATGGCTACACCTTC.

This chain connects TRBV6-5 to TRBJ2-1; TRBD2 matches 10 bases. The CDR3 sequence is 15 residues long. The V and J ends lost 1 base and 12 bases, in that order; junction bases with no gene match: 9. Germline V gene data show CDR1 as MNHEY and CDR2 as SVGAGI. The CDR3 here is CASSYLAGGAARQFF. DNA for the CDR3: TGTGCCAGCAGTTACTTAGCGGGGGGAGCGGCTCGGCAGTTCTTC.

In this sample, this clone turned up a few times. The rearrangement links TRBV23-1 to TRBJ1-3; 8 positions match TRBD1. TRBV23-1 is annotated as an ORF whose role is uncertain. The CDR3 covers 19 residues. After removal of 2 bases from V and 8 bases from J, the junction contained 20 bases not matched to a gene. CDR3 in amino acids: CASSQGTGGEGACRYTIYF. CDR3 bases: TGCGCCAGCAGTCAAGGGACAGGAGGGGAAGGTGCATGCAGGTACACCATATATTTT.

The genes are TRBV30 and TRBJ2-2, with a tentative D call TRBD2 (5 bases). Trimming removed 5 bases at V and 4 bases at J, with 11 bases between. Germline V gene sequence: CDR1 GTSNPN, CDR2 SVGIG (reference sequence). The CDR3 covers 13 residues. The DNA for the CDR3 is TGTGCCTGGGGCTTGAGCGGCACCGGGGAGCTGTTTTTT. It specifies CAWGLSGTGELFF.

This clone was seen a few times. V is TRBV7-9 and J is TRBJ2-1; a possible D gene is TRBD2 (6 bases). Trimming left V 1 base short and J 4 bases short, with 11 bases between. This CDR3 comprises 15 residues. Germline V gives CDR1 SEHNR, CDR2 FQNEAQ (reference sequence). The CDR3 DNA sequence: TGTGCCAGCAGCTTAGGAAACGGAGGGTACAATGAGCAGTTCTTC. It encodes CASSLGNGGYNEQFF. Complete variable domain (other parts from reference TRBV7-9 and TRBJ2-1): DTGVSQNPRHKITKRGQNVTFRCDPISEHNRLYWYRQTLGQGPEFLTYFQNEAQLEKSRLLSDRFSAERPKGSFSTLEIQRTEQGDSAMYLCASSLGNGGYNEQFFGPGTRLTVL.

This clone was counted a single time. The chain links TRBV19 to TRBJ1-2; 7 bases align to TRBD1. The germline CDR1 and CDR2 sequences are LNHDA and SQIVND (reference sequence). Trimming at V came to 3 bases and at J to 6 bases, leaving 4 bases not matched to a gene. This CDR3 is built from 13 residues. The DNA of the CDR3 is TGTGCCAGTAGTATGGGGCAGGGGGATGGCTACACCTTC. Its protein is CASSMGQGDGYTF.

The rearrangement uses TRBV5-5 and TRBJ1-3; 10 nucleotides agree with TRBD1. The CDR3 extends over 17 amino acids. V trimming: 4 bases; J trimming: 1 base; junction bases outside the gene matches: 8. Germline-derived CDR1 and CDR2 are SGHKS and YYEKEE (reference sequence). The CDR3 spells CASSPAGQGNSGNTIYF. CDR3 DNA: TGTGCCAGCAGCCCAGCGGGACAGGGGAATTCTGGAAACACCATATATTTT. Variable domain in full (rest from reference TRBV5-5 and TRBJ1-3): DAGVTQSPTHLIKTRGQQVTLRCSPISGHKSVSWYQQVLGQGPQFIFQYYEKEERGRGNFPDRFSARQFPNYSSELNVNALLLGDSALYLCASSPAGQGNSGNTIYFGEGSWLTVV.

This clone was detected only a few times. CDR3 DNA: TGTGCCAGCAGTGAACAGGGATTAGGCACCCAGTACTTC. Translating it yields CASSEQGLGTQYF. J is TRBJ2-5 and V is TRBV25-1; D might be TRBD1 (5 bases). The length of the CDR3 is 13 residues. Germline values: CDR1 MGHDK, CDR2 SYGVNS. The V end was cut by 2 bases, the J end by 8 bases, with 12 bases between.

This clone was counted between two and nine times. The chain combines TRBV2 with TRBJ1-4, with D maybe TRBD1 (6 bases). Germline V gene lookup returns CDR1 SNHLY and CDR2 FYNNEI. V lost 5 bases and J lost 3, with 10 bases in between. The CDR3 extends over 14 amino acids. The CDR3 sequence: CASSLQGANEKLFF. CDR3 bases: TGTGCCAGCAGTTTACAGGGAGCTAATGAAAAACTGTTTTTT.

V is TRBV25-1 and J is TRBJ2-5; 8 bases match TRBD2. This CDR3 spans 15 amino acids. Per the germline V gene, CDR1 is MGHDK and CDR2 is SYGVNS. V lost 9 bases and J lost 2; bases outside the gene matches: 11. CDR3 DNA sequence: TGTGCCAGTGGGAGTCCTAGCGGGTATCAAGAGACCCAGTACTTC. As protein: CASGSPSGYQETQYF.

This clone was seen only a few times. The gene calls are TRBV30 and TRBJ2-2, with 7 bases identical to TRBD1. CDR1 is GTSNPN, CDR2 SVGIG, per germline (reference sequence). The CDR3 has 14 residues. V shed 2 bases, J shed 4 bases, and the junction held 4 bases outside the gene matches. CDR3 sequence: CAWSNRGFTGELFF. The CDR3 nucleotides read TGTGCCTGGAGTAACAGGGGATTCACCGGGGAGCTGTTTTTT.